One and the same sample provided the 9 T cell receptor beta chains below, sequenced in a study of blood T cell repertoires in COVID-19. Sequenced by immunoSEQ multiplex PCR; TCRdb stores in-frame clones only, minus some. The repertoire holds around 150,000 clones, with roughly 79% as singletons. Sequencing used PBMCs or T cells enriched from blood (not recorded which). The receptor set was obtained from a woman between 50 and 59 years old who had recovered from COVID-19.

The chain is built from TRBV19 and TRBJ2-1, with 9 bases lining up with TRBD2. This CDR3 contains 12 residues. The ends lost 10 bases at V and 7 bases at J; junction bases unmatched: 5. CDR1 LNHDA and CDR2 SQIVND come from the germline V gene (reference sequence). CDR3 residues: CAIRTSANEQFF. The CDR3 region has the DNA TGTGCCATCCGGACTAGCGCGAATGAGCAGTTCTTC.

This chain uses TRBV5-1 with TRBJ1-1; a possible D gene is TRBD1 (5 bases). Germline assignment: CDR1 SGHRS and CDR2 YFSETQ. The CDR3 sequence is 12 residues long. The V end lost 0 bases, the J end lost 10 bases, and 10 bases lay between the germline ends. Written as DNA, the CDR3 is TGCGCCAGCAGCTTGGGACAGTCGGGAGCTTTCTTT. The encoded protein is CASSLGQSGAFF.

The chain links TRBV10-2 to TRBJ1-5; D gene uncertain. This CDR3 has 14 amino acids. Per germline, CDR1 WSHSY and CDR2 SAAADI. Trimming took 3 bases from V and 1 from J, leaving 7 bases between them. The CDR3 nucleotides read TGCGCCAGCAGTGATTCCGAGAGCAATCAGCCCCAGCATTTT. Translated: CASSDSESNQPQHF.

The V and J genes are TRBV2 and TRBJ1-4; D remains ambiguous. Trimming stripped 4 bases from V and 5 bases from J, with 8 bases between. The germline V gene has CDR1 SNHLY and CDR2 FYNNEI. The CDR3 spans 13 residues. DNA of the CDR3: TGTGCCAGCAGTGTTTCCGTAAATGAAAAACTGTTTTTT. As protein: CASSVSVNEKLFF.

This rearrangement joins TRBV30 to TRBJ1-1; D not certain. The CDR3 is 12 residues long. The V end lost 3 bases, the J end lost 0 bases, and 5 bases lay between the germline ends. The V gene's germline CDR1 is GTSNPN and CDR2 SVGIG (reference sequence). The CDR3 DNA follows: TGTGCCTGGAGGTTAATGAACACTGAAGCTTTCTTT. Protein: CAWRLMNTEAFF.

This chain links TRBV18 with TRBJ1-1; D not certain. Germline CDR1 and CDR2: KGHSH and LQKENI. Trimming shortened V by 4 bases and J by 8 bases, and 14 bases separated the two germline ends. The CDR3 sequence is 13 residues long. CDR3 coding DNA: TGTGCCAGCTCACAGGACTCCCTCCGAGAAGCTTTCTTT. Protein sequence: CASSQDSLREAFF.

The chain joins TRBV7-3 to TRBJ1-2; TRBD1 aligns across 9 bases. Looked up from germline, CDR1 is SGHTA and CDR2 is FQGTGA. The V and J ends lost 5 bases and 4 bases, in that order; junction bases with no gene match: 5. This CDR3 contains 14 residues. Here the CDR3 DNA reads TGTGCCAGCAGCCTAGGGACAGGGAGCTATGGCTACACCTTC. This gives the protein CASSLGTGSYGYTF. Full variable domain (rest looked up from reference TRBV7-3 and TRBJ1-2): GAGVSQTPSNKVTEKGKYVELRCDPISGHTALYWYRQSLGQGPEFLIYFQGTGAADDSGLPNDRFFAVRPEGSVSTLKIQRTERGDSAVYLCASSLGTGSYGYTFGSGTRLTVV.

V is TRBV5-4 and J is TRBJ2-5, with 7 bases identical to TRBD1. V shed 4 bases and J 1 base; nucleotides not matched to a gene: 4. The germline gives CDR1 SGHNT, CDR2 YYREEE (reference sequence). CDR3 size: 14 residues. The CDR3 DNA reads TGTGCCAGCAGCAGAAGACAGGGCCAAGAGACCCAGTACTTC. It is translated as CASSRRQGQETQYF. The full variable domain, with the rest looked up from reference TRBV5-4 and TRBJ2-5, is ETGVTQSPTHLIKTRGQQVTLRCSSQSGHNTVSWYQQALGQGPQFIFQYYREEENGRGNFPPRFSGLQFPNYSSELNVNALELDDSALYLCASSRRQGQETQYFGPGTRLLVL.

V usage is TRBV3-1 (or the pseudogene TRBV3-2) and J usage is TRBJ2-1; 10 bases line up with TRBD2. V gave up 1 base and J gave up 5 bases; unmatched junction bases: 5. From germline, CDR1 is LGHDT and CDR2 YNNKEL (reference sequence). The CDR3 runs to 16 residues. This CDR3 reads CASSQGELAGNNEQFF. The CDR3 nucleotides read TGTGCCAGCAGCCAAGGTGAACTAGCGGGAAACAATGAGCAGTTCTTC.